These 27 T cell receptor beta chains came from one sample sequenced in a study of blood T cell repertoires in COVID-19. Some clones are missing from TCRdb's copy, which holds only in-frame ones; the method was immunoSEQ multiplex PCR. The data hold about 300,000 clones, with 85% to 90% observed a single time. Sequencing was performed on PBMCs or T cells enriched from blood (not recorded which). These receptors were collected from a man aged 30-40 years who had recovered from COVID-19.

This chain links TRBV25-1 with TRBJ2-1, with a possible D match to TRBD2 (5 bases). Germline V gives CDR1 MGHDK, CDR2 SYGVNS. Deletions cut 1 base from V and 2 bases from J, with 9 bases between. This CDR3 contains 15 residues. The CDR3 region is CASSEFRGTYNEQFF. As DNA, the CDR3 is TGTGCCAGCAGTGAATTTCGGGGAACCTACAATGAGCAGTTCTTC.

V is TRBV3-1 (or the pseudogene TRBV3-2) and J is TRBJ1-1; TRBD1 is a possible D gene (5 bases). The V end was cut by 4 bases, the J end by 1 base, with 10 bases between. CDR1 is LGHDT and CDR2 is YNNKEL in the germline V gene (reference sequence). The CDR3 is 14 amino acids. CDR3 region: CASSPRQQNTEAFF. The CDR3 bases are TGTGCCAGCAGCCCCAGACAGCAGAACACTGAAGCTTTCTTT.

The gene calls are TRBV5-1 and TRBJ2-7; TRBD2 agrees at 9 bases. J gave up 2 bases and V 4 bases, and 4 bases lay outside the gene matches. The length of the CDR3 is 14 residues. Looked up from germline, CDR1 is SGHRS and CDR2 is YFSETQ. The CDR3 nucleotides are TGCGCCAGCAGCCCGGGACTAGCAACCTACGAGCAGTACTTC. It encodes CASSPGLATYEQYF.

The chain is built from TRBV7-9 and TRBJ2-7, with D tentatively TRBD2 (6 bases). The germline V and J ends were trimmed by 5 bases and 6 bases, with 26 bases remaining between them. Germline V gene lookup returns CDR1 SEHNR and CDR2 FQNEAQ (reference sequence). This CDR3 is 17 amino acids long. In DNA, the CDR3 is TGTGCCAGCAGCCCGTACGACCCGATGCTCGGGGGATCCGAGCAGTACTTC. It encodes CASSPYDPMLGGSEQYF.

V is TRBV29-1 and J is TRBJ1-2, with D unclear. CDR1 is SQVTM, CDR2 ANQGSEA, per germline. Trimming left V 7 bases short and J 1 base short, with 13 bases between. The CDR3 covers 13 residues. CDR3 sequence reads: CSATLSGNYGYTF. Here the CDR3 DNA reads TGCAGCGCTACTCTATCGGGTAACTATGGCTACACCTTC. The full variable domain, completed using reference TRBV29-1 and TRBJ1-2, is SAVISQKPSRDICQRGTSLTIQCQVDSQVTMMFWYRQQPGQSLTLIATANQGSEATYESGFVIDKFPISRPNLTFSTLTVSNMSPEDSSIYLCSATLSGNYGYTFGSGTRLTVV.

The CDR3 spells CASTPFQGAGGYSNQPQHF. The CDR3 bases are TGTGCCAGCACCCCTTTCCAGGGGGCCGGGGGCTATAGCAATCAGCCCCAGCATTTT. V usage is TRBV6-2 or TRBV6-3 and J usage is TRBJ1-5, with 8 bases identical to TRBD1. Germline trimming cut 7 bases from V and 0 bases from J; bases unmatched to any gene: 17. Germline V lookup: CDR1 MNHEY, CDR2 SVGEGT. The CDR3 is made up of 19 amino acids.

The V and J genes are TRBV30 and TRBJ2-7, with TRBD2 matching over 10 bases. The CDR3 totals 14 residues. V lost 3 bases to trimming and J lost 6 bases; unmatched junction nucleotides: 8. In germline, CDR1 is GTSNPN, CDR2 SVGIG (reference sequence). The CDR3 DNA reads TGTGCCTGGAGGGGGGGACTAGCGTGGGGCGAGCAGTACTTC. It encodes CAWRGGLAWGEQYF.

The chain joins TRBV28 to TRBJ1-3; D perhaps matches TRBD1 (6 bases). Between the trimmed V and J ends, which lost 6 bases and 0 bases, there was a span of 9 bases. Germline lookup yields CDR1 MDHEN and CDR2 SYDVKM. The CDR3 extends over 14 amino acids. CDR3: CASRTGSSGNTIYF. The DNA of the CDR3 is TGTGCCAGCAGAACAGGGAGCTCTGGAAACACCATATATTTT.

The rearrangement uses TRBV10-3 and TRBJ1-1; tentatively, D is TRBD1 (6 bases). V lost 0 bases, J lost 6 bases, and 20 bases lay in between. CDR1 and CDR2 from the germline V gene are ENHRY and SYGVKD. This CDR3 comprises 17 residues. CDR3 protein: CAISESPGGARSPEAFF. DNA for the CDR3: TGTGCCATCAGTGAGTCCCCTGGGGGGGCGCGATCACCTGAAGCTTTCTTT.

This sequence joins TRBV4-1 and TRBJ1-2; the match to TRBD1 covers 9 bases. Trimming cost V 1 base and J 4 bases; bases outside gene matches: 16. The CDR3 length is 19 residues. Germline lookup yields CDR1 MGHRA and CDR2 YSYEKL. CDR3 in DNA: TGCGCCAGCAGCCAAGCTATCGACACCGGGACAGGGTATCGCTATGGCTACACCTTC. It yields the protein CASSQAIDTGTGYRYGYTF.

Written as DNA, the CDR3 is TGTGCCAGCAGCTTAATGGCCAACCCCAATCAGCCCCAGCATTTT. It encodes CASSLMANPNQPQHF. V and J are TRBV5-5 and TRBJ1-5; no clear D gene. V lost 2 bases to trimming and J lost 3 bases, with 12 bases between them. The CDR3 runs to 15 residues. Germline CDR1 is SGHKS and CDR2 is YYEKEE (reference sequence).

This clone was seen at least ten times. Other DNA variants within this sample encode the same CDR3. The rearrangement links TRBV3-1 (or the pseudogene TRBV3-2) to TRBJ1-5; no clear D gene. Germline assignment: CDR1 LGHDT and CDR2 YNNKEL (reference sequence). CDR3 length: 13 residues. Trimming removed 1 base from V and 6 bases from J, with 7 bases in between. The DNA of the CDR3 is TGTGCCAGCAGCCAAGGGGGAGGTCAGCCCCAGCATTTT. Translated, it gives CASSQGGGQPQHF.

This chain connects TRBV7-9 to TRBJ1-4, with D possibly being TRBD1 (5 bases). From germline, CDR1 is SEHNR and CDR2 FQNEAQ (reference sequence). V dropped 0 bases and J dropped 8 bases, with 13 bases sitting between them. The CDR3 sequence is 15 residues long. For the CDR3, the DNA is TGTGCCAGCAGCTTAGCGTGGCAGGGTGGCGAAAAACTGTTTTTT. Amino acid sequence: CASSLAWQGGEKLFF.

V usage is TRBV10-3 and J usage is TRBJ2-6, with D unclear. The CDR3 sequence is 17 residues long. Germline V gene data show CDR1 as ENHRY and CDR2 as SYGVKD. V lost 0 bases and J 0 bases, leaving 9 bases between the germline ends. This CDR3 reads CAISESIPNSGANVLTF. The DNA of the CDR3 is TGTGCCATCAGTGAGTCGATCCCTAACTCTGGGGCCAACGTCCTGACTTTC.

This clone was observed a single time. The chain employs TRBV7-9 and TRBJ2-1, with 7 bases matching TRBD1. With V trimmed by 5 bases and J by 8 bases, 12 bases remained unmatched. Germline loops: CDR1 SEHNR, CDR2 FQNEAQ (reference sequence). The CDR3 spans 15 residues. The CDR3 region has the DNA TGTGCCAGCAGCCACCCGGACAGGCCCCTCGATGAGCAGTTCTTC. Residues: CASSHPDRPLDEQFF. Full variable domain (outside the CDR3, taken from reference TRBV7-9 and TRBJ2-1): DTGVSQNPRHKITKRGQNVTFRCDPISEHNRLYWYRQTLGQGPEFLTYFQNEAQLEKSRLLSDRFSAERPKGSFSTLEIQRTEQGDSAMYLCASSHPDRPLDEQFFGPGTRLTVL.

The V call is TRBV3-1 (or the pseudogene TRBV3-2), the J call TRBJ1-2; no definite D call. CDR3 size: 15 residues. Trimming took off 3 bases at V and 7 bases at J, with 18 bases between the two ends. Germline lookup yields CDR1 LGHDT and CDR2 YNNKEL (reference sequence). The CDR3 nucleotides read TGTGCCAGCAGCCAGCCGGGCGGGAGAGGGAGTGGCTACACCTTC. It is translated as CASSQPGGRGSGYTF.

V gene TRBV7-9 combines with J gene TRBJ1-1; D uncertain. Trimming left V 6 bases short and J 0 bases short, with 14 bases between. Germline-derived CDR1 and CDR2 are SEHNR and FQNEAQ (reference sequence). CDR3 length: 15 residues. The CDR3 DNA sequence: TGTGCCAGCAGAGAGCGAGCGGCAATGAACACTGAAGCTTTCTTT. Its translation is CASRERAAMNTEAFF.

The chain combines TRBV7-2 with TRBJ1-6, with a tentative D call TRBD1 (5 bases). Trimming pared 3 bases from V and 8 bases from J, leaving 11 bases between. The CDR3 loop spans 14 amino acids. The germline V gene has CDR1 SGHTA and CDR2 FQGNSA. In DNA form, the CDR3 reads TGTGCCAGCAGCTTCCCAGGAGGGGATTCACCCCTCCACTTT. It is translated as CASSFPGGDSPLHF. Together with reference TRBV7-2 and TRBJ1-6, the CDR3 gives the full variable domain: GAGVSQSPSNKVTEKGKDVELRCDPISGHTALYWYRQSLGQGLEFLIYFQGNSAPDKSGLPSDRFSAERTGGSVSTLTIQRTQQEDSAVYLCASSFPGGDSPLHFGNGTRLTVT.

The V gene is TRBV14, the J gene TRBJ2-1, with 7 nucleotides matching TRBD1. Trimming removed 0 bases from V and 6 bases from J; junction bases left unmatched: 8. The CDR3 contains 16 residues. Germline CDR1 reads SGHDN; CDR2 reads FVKESK. The CDR3 spells CASSQEPTGRANEQFF. The CDR3, as DNA: TGTGCCAGCAGCCAAGAACCGACAGGGAGAGCCAATGAGCAGTTCTTC.

This clone was detected a few times. V is TRBV6-5 and J is TRBJ2-3; D unresolved. V was shortened by 0 bases and J by 6 bases, with 7 bases between the two germline ends. Germline CDR1 and CDR2: MNHEY and SVGAGI. This CDR3 comprises 13 residues. CDR3 region: CASSYSSADTQYF. CDR3 nucleotide sequence: TGTGCCAGCAGTTACTCGAGTGCGGATACGCAGTATTTT.

The rearrangement links TRBV12-5 to TRBJ2-7; no clear D. CDR1 is LGHNT, CDR2 FRNRAP, per germline. This CDR3 has 12 amino acids. Deletions cut 6 bases from V and 4 bases from J, with 10 bases between. The CDR3 is CASGRDFYEQYF. DNA for the CDR3: TGTGCTAGTGGCCGCGACTTTTACGAGCAGTACTTC.

This clone has just one count. The V gene is TRBV9, the J gene TRBJ1-3; D gene ambiguous. The CDR3 length is 17 residues. V lost 4 bases and J lost 4, with 21 bases in between. Per germline, CDR1 SGDLS and CDR2 YYNGEE. CDR3 in amino acids: CASSPGSTRSRGNTIYF. The CDR3 DNA reads TGTGCCAGCAGCCCCGGGAGCACAAGGAGTAGGGGAAACACCATATATTTT.

This chain links TRBV19 with TRBJ2-2; D unresolved. The CDR3 totals 17 residues. The ends were cut back, 2 bases at V and 7 bases at J, with 20 bases in the middle. CDR1 and CDR2 from the germline V gene are LNHDA and SQIVND (reference sequence). The DNA of the CDR3 is TGTGCCAGTAGTATAATCGCCTCCCTGCGCACCGTCGGGGAGCTGTTTTTT. Amino acids: CASSIIASLRTVGELFF.

V gene TRBV7-8 combines with J gene TRBJ1-2, with 10 bases lining up with TRBD1. CDR1 SGHVS and CDR2 FQNEAQ come from the germline V gene. The CDR3 contains 14 residues. Unmatched junction bases numbered 3, after V lost 4 bases and J lost 4 bases. CDR3 DNA sequence: TGTGCCAGCAGCTCCTGGGACAGGGGCTATGGCTACACCTTC. It specifies CASSSWDRGYGYTF.

The rearrangement links TRBV18 to TRBJ2-3, with D possibly being TRBD2 (5 bases). The CDR3 runs to 13 residues. V was trimmed by 6 bases and J by 0 bases, leaving 7 bases between them. Germline CDR1 KGHSH, CDR2 LQKENI. The CDR3 DNA is TGTGCCAGCTCCCGGACTAGCACAGATACGCAGTATTTT. This sequence encodes CASSRTSTDTQYF. Based on the CDR3 plus reference TRBV18 and TRBJ2-3, the full variable domain is NAGVMQNPRHLVRRRGQEARLRCSPMKGHSHVYWYRQLPEEGLKFMVYLQKENIIDESGMPKERFSAEFPKEGPSILRIQQVVRGDSAAYFCASSRTSTDTQYFGPGTRLTVL.

This clone was seen once. This chain connects TRBV10-3 to TRBJ1-2, with D perhaps TRBD1 (6 bases). From germline, CDR1 is ENHRY and CDR2 SYGVKD. The V end was cut by 6 bases, the J end by 0 bases, with 11 bases between. CDR3 size: 14 residues. CDR3 in DNA: TGTGCCATCAGACGGACAGCTTCTAACTATGGCTACACCTTC. Amino acids: CAIRRTASNYGYTF.

This clone was counted between two and nine times. J is TRBJ2-3 and V is TRBV19; 14 bases fit TRBD2. V shed 4 bases, J shed 5 bases, and the junction held 5 bases outside the gene matches. There are 16 residues in the CDR3. CDR1 is LNHDA and CDR2 is SQIVND in the germline V gene (reference sequence). CDR3 sequence reads: CASSTYGTSGRDTQYF. DNA for the CDR3: TGTGCCAGTAGTACCTACGGGACTAGCGGGAGAGATACGCAGTATTTT.